This TCR beta chain derives from a study of T cells after yellow fever vaccination. Per germline, CDR1 SGHVS and CDR2 FQNEAQ. The CDR3 spans 17 residues. Trimming cost V 0 bases and J 4 bases, with 15 bases left between them. This clonotype appeared many times. Conversion of TCR transcripts into cDNA relied on 5'RACE template switching, which added a universal primer site and UMIs. TCRdb used MiXCR to reprocess the 5' RACE reads, holding one entry per CDR3 protein. Here the sample spans under 90,000 distinct CDR3 sequences, approximately 7% being singletons. This chain links TRBV7-8 with TRBJ2-2, with D perhaps TRBD2 (6 bases). The sequencing used CD8+ T cells sorted from PBMCs, collected about 49 days after the first yellow fever vaccination. This sequence was found in a man younger than 35 who received the YFV17D yellow fever vaccine. The CDR3 coding sequence is TGTGCCAGCAGCTTAGCAGGCGGGGCTTGGGGCACCGGGGAGCTGTTTTTT. It specifies CASSLAGGAWGTGELFF.